This T cell receptor (beta chain) came from a study of T-cell memory formation after mild COVID-19. This CDR3 spans 14 amino acids. Germline CDR1 and CDR2: LNHDA and SQIVND (reference sequence). Trimming took 9 bases from V and 0 from J, leaving 14 bases between them. TCRdb analysed the 5' RACE reads with MiXCR anew, one entry per CDR3 protein. The table shows around 150,000 distinct CDR3 sequences, with 25% to 40% occurring only once. This sequence originates from an adult woman who had mild COVID-19 (a few samples of this study predate the infection). Cell type and time point are not known. The sequencing input was PBMCs or a T cell subset sorted from them (not recorded which). The V and J genes are TRBV19 and TRBJ2-5, with TRBD2 as a possible D gene (5 bases). The CDR3 DNA reads TGTGCCAGCGGAGGCGGGTCGTACCAAGAGACCCAGTACTTC. This translates into CASGGGSYQETQYF.